Below, 17 T cell receptor beta chains from the same sample are listed, as sequenced in a study of cytomegalovirus exposure and HLA in healthy donors. The primer mix had 60 Vbeta and 13 Jbeta primers. Only in-frame clones appear in the TCRdb table, and some are missing; sequencing was by immunoSEQ multiplex PCR. The repertoire holds 90,000 to 140,000 clones, with 69% as singletons. Material for sequencing was PBMCs. Receptor source: a man aged 30 to 39 in good health and CMV-seronegative.

This clone was picked up one time. V gene TRBV4-1 combines with J gene TRBJ1-5; no clear D gene. Germline CDR1 MGHRA, CDR2 YSYEKL. The length of the CDR3 is 14 residues. The ends were cut back, 1 base at V and 0 bases at J, with 4 bases in the middle. The DNA for the CDR3 is TGCGCCAGCAGCCAAGCTATTAGCAATCAGCCCCAGCATTTT. Translated: CASSQAISNQPQHF.

The rearrangement links TRBV19 to TRBJ1-1; 7 positions match TRBD1. The CDR3 is 17 amino acids. Looked up from germline, CDR1 is LNHDA and CDR2 is SQIVND (reference sequence). The V gene end was trimmed by 3 bases and the J gene end by 1 base; junction bases not matched to a gene: 11. CDR3 DNA: TGTGCCAGTAGTATCCTCCGACAGGGAGGCGGGAACACTGAAGCTTTCTTT. Translation gives CASSILRQGGGNTEAFF. The whole variable domain, remainder taken from reference TRBV19 and TRBJ1-1, is DGGITQSPKYLFRKEGQNVTLSCEQNLNHDAMYWYRQDPGQGLRLIYYSQIVNDFQKGDIAEGYSVSREKKESFPLTVTSAQKNPTAFYLCASSILRQGGGNTEAFFGQGTRLTVV.

V usage is TRBV2 and J usage is TRBJ1-2, with D uncertain. CDR3 length: 13 amino acids. Germline CDR1 reads SNHLY; CDR2 reads FYNNEI. V lost 4 bases and J 7 bases, leaving 13 bases between the germline ends. Written as DNA, the CDR3 is TGTGCCAGCAGTGCGAGAACAGCCTCTGGCTACACCTTC. Translated: CASSARTASGYTF.

The V gene is TRBV4-1, the J gene TRBJ1-4, with TRBD1 matching over 7 bases. CDR1 MGHRA and CDR2 YSYEKL come from the germline V gene. Trimming cost V 1 base and J 7 bases; bases outside gene matches: 9. The CDR3 covers 16 residues. DNA for the CDR3: TGCGCCAGCAGCCAAGCCCACAGGGGTTCCGGTGAAAAACTGTTTTTT. Encoded protein: CASSQAHRGSGEKLFF.

The chain combines TRBV29-1 with TRBJ2-3; TRBD2 agrees at 15 bases. The J segment lost 4 bases and the V segment lost 1 base, leaving 6 bases of the junction unmatched. The CDR3 extends over 17 amino acids. CDR1 is SQVTM and CDR2 is ANQGSEA in the germline V gene. The CDR3 here is CSVEVEGLAGGADTQYF. The CDR3 nucleotides read TGCAGCGTTGAAGTTGAAGGACTAGCGGGAGGGGCAGATACGCAGTATTTT.

The gene calls are TRBV7-2 and TRBJ2-7, with D possibly being TRBD1 (7 bases). The CDR3 length is 14 residues. CDR1 and CDR2 from the germline V gene are SGHTA and FQGNSA. V lost 5 bases, J lost 7 bases, and 18 bases lay in between. CDR3 DNA: TGTGCCAGCAGCCAGGGGGGAGCAGCACGGGAGCAGTACTTC. Translated: CASSQGGAAREQYF.

The V gene is TRBV23-1, the J gene TRBJ1-4, with D possibly TRBD1 on 5 matching bases. TRBV23-1 counts as an open reading frame of uncertain function. CDR3 length: 14 residues. Trimming cost V 6 bases and J 10 bases, with 18 bases left between them. CDR3 loop: CASRGLRGSGKLFF. Written as DNA, the CDR3 is TGCGCCAGCAGGGGACTAAGGGGTAGCGGAAAACTGTTTTTT.

The CDR3 region is CASSSTGGNTIYF. The DNA of the CDR3 is TGTGCCAGCAGCTCGACAGGGGGAAACACCATATATTTT. The gene calls are TRBV11-2 and TRBJ1-3; 7 nucleotides match TRBD1. The V gene end was trimmed by 4 bases and the J gene end by 4 bases; junction bases not matched to a gene: 1. The CDR3 is 13 residues long. CDR1 is SGHAT and CDR2 is FQNNGV in the germline V gene.

The gene calls are TRBV28 and TRBJ2-5, with 7 bases that match TRBD2. The germline CDR1 and CDR2 sequences are MDHEN and SYDVKM. The CDR3 totals 14 residues. With 3 bases clipped from V and 2 bases from J, the junction kept 3 bases outside the gene matches. DNA for the CDR3: TGTGCCAGCAGTTTTTGGGGGGGTCAAGAGACCCAGTACTTC. Its translation is CASSFWGGQETQYF.

The chain recombines TRBV2 with TRBJ2-5, with D maybe TRBD2 (5 bases). Near its end, the DNA agrees better with TRBJ2-7, so the J call may be wrong. This CDR3 spans 12 amino acids. CDR1 and CDR2 (germline): SNHLY, FYNNEI. The CDR3 DNA reads TGTGCCAGCAGTGAGGAGGCCTACGAGCAGTACTTC. Residues: CASSEEAYEQYF.

This clone was seen only a few times. The chain uses TRBV7-2 and TRBJ1-3; D remains unclear. The CDR3 extends over 14 amino acids. Trimming took 3 bases from V and 3 from J, leaving 9 bases between them. CDR1 and CDR2 from the germline V gene are SGHTA and FQGNSA. CDR3 sequence reads: CASSLPPGGNTIYF. CDR3 bases: TGTGCCAGCAGCTTGCCCCCGGGTGGAAACACCATATATTTT.

The rearrangement joins TRBV28 to TRBJ2-7; 8 bases agree with TRBD1. J gave up 3 bases and V 3 bases, and 7 bases lay outside the gene matches. The CDR3 runs to 15 residues. Germline CDR1 MDHEN, CDR2 SYDVKM. CDR3 loop: CASSFRTGRNYEQYF. CDR3 sequence (DNA): TGTGCCAGCAGTTTCAGGACAGGGCGTAACTACGAGCAGTACTTC.

This clone was seen more than once but under ten times. The chain employs TRBV11-2 and TRBJ2-1, with TRBD2 matching over 14 bases. The CDR3 is made up of 16 amino acids. The germline V gene has CDR1 SGHAT and CDR2 FQNNGV. The V segment lost 5 bases and the J segment 6 bases; nucleotides outside the gene matches: 6. Written as DNA, the CDR3 is TGTGCCAGCAGCCTTAGGACTAGCGGGAGGAGCAATGAGCAGTTCTTC. It yields the protein CASSLRTSGRSNEQFF.

The rearrangement links TRBV7-9 to TRBJ1-4, with 7 bases aligning to TRBD1. CDR1 and CDR2 (germline): SEHNR, FQNEAQ (reference sequence). J lost 7 bases, V lost 4 bases, and 6 bases had no gene match. This CDR3 region has 14 residues. CDR3 region: CASSSRQGPEKLFF. For the CDR3, the DNA is TGTGCCAGCAGCTCGAGACAGGGACCTGAAAAACTGTTTTTT.

The genes are TRBV4-3 and TRBJ2-1; 8 bases are shared with TRBD2. Trimming took 5 bases from V and 7 from J; bases not matched to a gene: 4. This CDR3 has 13 amino acids. Germline V gene lookup returns CDR1 LGHNA and CDR2 YSLEER. CDR3 protein: CASSRSGSNEQFF. CDR3 coding DNA: TGCGCCAGCAGCAGGAGCGGGAGTAATGAGCAGTTCTTC.

The chain carries TRBV19 and TRBJ1-2; D gene uncertain. The CDR3 spans 14 residues. Trimming cost V 4 bases and J 1 base, with 10 bases left between them. Germline V lookup: CDR1 LNHDA, CDR2 SQIVND (reference sequence). The CDR3 nucleotides are TGTGCCAGTAGTACCCGGGTCATTAACTATGGCTACACCTTC. Encoded protein: CASSTRVINYGYTF.

The chain links TRBV7-9 to TRBJ2-1, with TRBD2 identical over 7 bases. Germline CDR1 reads SEHNR; CDR2 reads FQNEAQ (reference sequence). The J segment lost 6 bases and the V segment lost 1 base, leaving 0 bases of the junction unmatched. This CDR3 region has 13 residues. CDR3 residues: CASSLGTSNEQFF. CDR3 sequence (DNA): TGTGCCAGCAGCTTAGGGACTAGCAATGAGCAGTTCTTC.